This note documents a single T cell receptor (beta chain) sequence. The table came from immunoSEQ multiplex PCR; TCRdb's copy has only in-frame clones and leaves some out. The profile shows 45,000 to 55,000 clones, around 86% of them singletons. These data are taken from a study of blood T cell repertoires in COVID-19. Across the whole study: Samples representing acute and convalescent COVID-19 were sourced from the United States, Italy and Spain.

The CDR3 runs 16 residues. CDR1 is ENHRY and CDR2 is SYGVKD in the germline V gene. V lost 0 bases and J lost 5; bases outside the gene matches: 6. The rearrangement links TRBV10-3 to TRBJ2-1; 8 bases agree with TRBD2. The origin of this receptor is a man aged 45 to 65 with active COVID-19. The sequenced sample was peripheral blood. CDR3 sequence: CAISESTSGSNNEQFF. The CDR3 nucleotides are TGTGCCATCAGTGAGTCGACGAGCGGGAGTAACAATGAGCAGTTCTTC.